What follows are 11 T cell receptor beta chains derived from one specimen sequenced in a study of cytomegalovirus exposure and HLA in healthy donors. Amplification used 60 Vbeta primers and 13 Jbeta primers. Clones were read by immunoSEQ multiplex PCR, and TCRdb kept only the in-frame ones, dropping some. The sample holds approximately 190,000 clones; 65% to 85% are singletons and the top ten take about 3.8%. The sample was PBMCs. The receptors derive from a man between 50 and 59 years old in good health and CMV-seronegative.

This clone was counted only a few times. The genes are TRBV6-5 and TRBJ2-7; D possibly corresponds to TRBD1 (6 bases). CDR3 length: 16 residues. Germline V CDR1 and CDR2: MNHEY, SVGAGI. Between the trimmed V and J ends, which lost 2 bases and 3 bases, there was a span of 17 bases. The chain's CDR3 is CASSYGFNGGFYEQYF. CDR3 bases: TGTGCCAGCAGTTACGGATTTAATGGGGGCTTCTACGAGCAGTACTTC.

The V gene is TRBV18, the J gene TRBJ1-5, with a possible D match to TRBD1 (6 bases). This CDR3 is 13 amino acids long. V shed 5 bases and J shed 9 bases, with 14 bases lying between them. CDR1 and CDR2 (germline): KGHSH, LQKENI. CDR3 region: CASSGGEERPQHF. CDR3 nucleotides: TGTGCCAGCTCAGGGGGCGAAGAACGGCCCCAGCATTTT.

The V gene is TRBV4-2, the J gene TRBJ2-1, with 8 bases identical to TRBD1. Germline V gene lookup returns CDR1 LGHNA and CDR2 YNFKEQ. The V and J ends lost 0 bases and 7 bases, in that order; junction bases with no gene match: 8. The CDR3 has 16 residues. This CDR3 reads CASSQDQGAQFNEQFF. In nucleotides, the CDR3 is TGTGCCAGCAGCCAAGATCAGGGGGCTCAGTTTAATGAGCAGTTCTTC.

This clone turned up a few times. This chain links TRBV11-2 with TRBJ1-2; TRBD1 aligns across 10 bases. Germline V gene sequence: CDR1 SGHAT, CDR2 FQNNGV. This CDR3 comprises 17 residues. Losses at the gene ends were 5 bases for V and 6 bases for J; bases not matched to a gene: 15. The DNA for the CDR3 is TGTGCCAGCAGCATCGAGACTGACAGGGGGCGCTTTAATGGCTACACCTTC. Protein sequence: CASSIETDRGRFNGYTF.

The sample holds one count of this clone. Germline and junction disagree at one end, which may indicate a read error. The CDR3 reads CASSAEGQGFNTTYF. CDR3 DNA sequence: TGTGCCAGCAGCGCGGAAGGACAGGGATTCAACACCACATATTTT. The chain employs TRBV5-5 and TRBJ1-3, with 8 bases aligning to TRBD1. Looked up from germline, CDR1 is SGHKS and CDR2 is YYEKEE (reference sequence). The CDR3 is 15 residues long.

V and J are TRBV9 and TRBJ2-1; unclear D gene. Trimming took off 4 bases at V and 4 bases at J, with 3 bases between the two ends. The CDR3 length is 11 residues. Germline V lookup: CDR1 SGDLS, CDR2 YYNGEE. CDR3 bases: TGTGCCAGCAGCCAGTACAATGAGCAGTTCTTC. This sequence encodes CASSQYNEQFF.

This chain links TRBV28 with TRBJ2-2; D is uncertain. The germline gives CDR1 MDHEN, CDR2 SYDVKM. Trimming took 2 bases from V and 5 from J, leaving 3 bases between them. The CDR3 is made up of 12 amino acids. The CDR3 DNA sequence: TGTGCCAGCAGTTTACCTACCGGGGAGCTGTTTTTT. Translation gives CASSLPTGELFF.

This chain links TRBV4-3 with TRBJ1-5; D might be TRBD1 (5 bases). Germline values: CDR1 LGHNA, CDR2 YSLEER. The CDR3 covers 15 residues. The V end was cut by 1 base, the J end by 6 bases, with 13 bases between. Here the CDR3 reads CASSQGSGRGQPQHF. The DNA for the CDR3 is TGCGCCAGCAGCCAAGGATCAGGGAGGGGTCAGCCCCAGCATTTT.

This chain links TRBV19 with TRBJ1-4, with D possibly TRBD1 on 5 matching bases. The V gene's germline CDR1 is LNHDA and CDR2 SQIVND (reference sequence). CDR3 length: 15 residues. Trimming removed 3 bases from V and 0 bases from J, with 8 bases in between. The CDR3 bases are TGTGCCAGTAGTATGGGGGGATCAACTAATGAAAAACTGTTTTTT. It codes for CASSMGGSTNEKLFF.

The CDR3 reads CASSSGTGAGANVLTF. The CDR3 nucleotides read TGTGCCAGCAGCTCCGGGACAGGGGCTGGGGCCAACGTCCTGACTTTC. This sequence joins TRBV13 and TRBJ2-6; 10 bases fit TRBD1. Germline assignment: CDR1 PRHDT and CDR2 FYEKMQ (reference sequence). CDR3 length equals 16 residues. J gave up 2 bases and V 4 bases, and 2 bases lay outside the gene matches. The whole variable domain, filled in from reference TRBV13 and TRBJ2-6, reads AAGVIQSPRHLIKEKRETATLKCYPIPRHDTVYWYQQGPGQDPQFLISFYEKMQSDKGSIPDRFSAQQFSDYHSELNMSSLELGDSALYFCASSSGTGAGANVLTFGAGSRLTVL.

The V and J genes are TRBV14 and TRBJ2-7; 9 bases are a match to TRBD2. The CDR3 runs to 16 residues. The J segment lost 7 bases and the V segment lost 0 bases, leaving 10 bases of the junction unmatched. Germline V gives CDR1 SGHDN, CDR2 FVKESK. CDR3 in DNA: TGTGCCAGCAGCCAAGACAGACTAGCGGTGCTTGGGGAGCAGTACTTC. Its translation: CASSQDRLAVLGEQYF.